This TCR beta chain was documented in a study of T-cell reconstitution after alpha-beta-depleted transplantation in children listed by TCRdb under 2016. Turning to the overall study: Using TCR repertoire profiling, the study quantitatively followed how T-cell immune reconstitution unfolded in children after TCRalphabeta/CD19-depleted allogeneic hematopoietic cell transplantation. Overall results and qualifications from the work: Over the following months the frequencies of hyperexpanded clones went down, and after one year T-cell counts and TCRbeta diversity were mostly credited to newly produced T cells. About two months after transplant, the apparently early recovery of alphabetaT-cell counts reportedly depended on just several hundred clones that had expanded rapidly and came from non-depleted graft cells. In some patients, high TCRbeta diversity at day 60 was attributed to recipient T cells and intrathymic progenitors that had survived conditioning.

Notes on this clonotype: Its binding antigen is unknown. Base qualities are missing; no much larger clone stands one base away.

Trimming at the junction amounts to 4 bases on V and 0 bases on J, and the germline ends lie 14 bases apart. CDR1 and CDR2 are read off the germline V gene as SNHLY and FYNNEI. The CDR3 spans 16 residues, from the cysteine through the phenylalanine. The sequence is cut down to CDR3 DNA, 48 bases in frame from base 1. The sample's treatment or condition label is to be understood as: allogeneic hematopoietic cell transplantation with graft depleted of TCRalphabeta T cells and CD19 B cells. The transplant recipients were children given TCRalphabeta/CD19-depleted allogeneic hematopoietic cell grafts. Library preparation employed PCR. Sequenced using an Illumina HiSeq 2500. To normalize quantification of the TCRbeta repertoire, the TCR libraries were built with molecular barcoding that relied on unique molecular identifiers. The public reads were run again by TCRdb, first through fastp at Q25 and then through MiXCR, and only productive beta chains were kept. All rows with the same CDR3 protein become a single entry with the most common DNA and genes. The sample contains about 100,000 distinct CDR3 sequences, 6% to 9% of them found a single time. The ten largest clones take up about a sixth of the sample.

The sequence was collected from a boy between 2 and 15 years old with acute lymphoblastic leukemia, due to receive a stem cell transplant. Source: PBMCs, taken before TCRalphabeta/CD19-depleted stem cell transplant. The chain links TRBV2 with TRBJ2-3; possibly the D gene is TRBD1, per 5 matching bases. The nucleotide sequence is TGTGCCAGCAGTGTTCCCTCGACAGCTAGCACAGATACGCAGTATTTT. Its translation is CASSVPSTASTDTQYF.